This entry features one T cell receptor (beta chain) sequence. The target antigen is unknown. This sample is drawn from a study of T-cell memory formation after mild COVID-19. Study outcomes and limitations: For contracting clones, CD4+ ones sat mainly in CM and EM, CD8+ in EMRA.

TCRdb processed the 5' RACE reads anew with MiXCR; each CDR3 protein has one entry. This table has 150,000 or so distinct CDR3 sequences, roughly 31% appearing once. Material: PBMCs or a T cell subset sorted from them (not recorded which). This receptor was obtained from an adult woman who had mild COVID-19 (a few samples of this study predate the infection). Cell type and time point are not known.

CDR3 bases: TGCGCCAGCAGCCAAGCGGTCGTTAGTGAGCAGTTCTTC. Translating gives CASSQAVVSEQFF. The genes are TRBV4-1 and TRBJ2-1; D gene uncertain. Trimming cost V 1 base and J 9 bases, with 10 bases left between them. Germline lookup yields CDR1 MGHRA and CDR2 YSYEKL. This CDR3 is 13 amino acids long.